This T cell receptor beta chain came from a study of blood T cells in healthy people across ages (dated by TCRdb to 2013 to 2016). The study in broad terms: In model experiments, template switching captured about one uniquely barcoded TCR beta cDNA molecule for every two T cells. Using deep sequencing normalized with unique cDNA molecular identifiers, the study measured how TCR beta repertoire diversity changes with age. Four age groups were formed from the donors: young (average approximately 15 years), middle-aged (just under 40), aged (62) and long-lived (about 80). Donors of different ages were randomly distributed across sequencing lanes to avoid experimental bias. The study analyzed two additional independent replicas of 1 million unique cDNA reads from the same blood draw for two donors, one aged 18 to 29 and one aged 80 or older. Findings and caveats that apply to the study as a whole: Since profiling was done on bulk unsorted PBMCs, naive and antigen-experienced compartments could not be conclusively compared. Estimates of total diversity from one million sequenced T cells were regarded as lower bounds and underestimates. The CMV infection status of donors was not known, potentially confounding age-related changes in expanded clonotypes. Observed TCR beta diversity correlated strongly with the percentage of naive T cells measured by flow cytometry. Compared with the aged group, more naive CD4+ T cells, fewer expanded clones and increased TCR diversity were shown by the long-lived group, suggesting age selection. Observed TCR beta diversity per million T cells fell roughly linearly with age, and a significant reduction was already apparent by age roughly 40.

This clonotype was counted only a few times. What antigen it recognizes has not been identified. The record has no base qualities; no much larger clone is one base away. Donors were 30 to 45 systemically healthy Caucasian individuals from Russia aged roughly 6 to 95 years. Around 10 milliliters of peripheral blood were drawn from each donor into EDTA-treated Vacutainer tubes. Ficoll-Paque density-gradient centrifugation was used to isolate PBMCs, with at least 7 million per sample. Total RNA, at least 5 micrograms per sample, was extracted from PBMCs with Trizol reagent. Naive CD45RAhigh/CD27high T cell percentages were measured by flow cytometry on a PBMC aliquot from every donor. Per the germline V gene (reference sequence), DFQATT is the CDR1 and SNEGSKA is the CDR2. The CDR3 has 19 amino acids, counting the end cysteine and phenylalanine. Only the CDR3 portion is preserved as DNA: 57 bases, with reading frame beginning at the first base. Trimming accounts for 1 base at V and 1 base at J, while the number of junction bases matched to no gene is 16.

The library was generated by 5' RACE. Sequenced using an Illumina HiSeq 2500. A second PCR of about 7 to 12 cycles was run with a J-beta primer mix and a sample-barcoded 5' primer. A unique molecular identifier was introduced onto each TCR beta cDNA molecule by a template-switch 5' adaptor carrying 12 random nucleotides. Each sample yielded at least 2.5 million CDR3-containing paired-end reads. First-strand cDNA was synthesized from all RNA with the Mint cDNA synthesis kit, primed by a TRBC-specific oligonucleotide. Following uracil-DNA glycosylase treatment, all cDNA underwent a first 18-cycle PCR with the universal primers M1SS and BC2_uni_R. In the source study's methods: Each sample was normalized by randomly selecting 1 million high-quality reads, each carrying a distinct molecular identifier. Instead of being binned into consensus sequences, reads that shared molecular identifiers were thrown out. CDR3 identification, clonotype clustering and error correction used MiTCR with a Q25 quality threshold and the strictest error-elimination algorithm. A nonparametric unseen species model with Euler transformation was used to estimate a lower bound on total TCR beta diversity. The public reads were reanalyzed by TCRdb: fastp trimming at Q25, MiXCR alignment, in-frame beta chains only. Rows merge per CDR3 protein into single entries with the most common DNA and genes. These V and J calls rely on TCRdb rather than the paper's analysis. Recorded for this sample are 1.5 million to 2 million distinct CDR3 sequences; roughly 28% of them occurred a single time. The ten largest clones represent less than 9.5% of the sample.

Sequenced: blood. This sequence originates from a woman aged 25 to 39 in good health. The rearranged chain carries TRBV20-1 and TRBJ1-1; 9 of the junction bases match TRBD1. CDR3 reads: CSARVPLSGTGRRNTEAFF. The nucleotides read TGCAGTGCTAGAGTTCCGCTCTCCGGGACAGGGAGGAGGAACACTGAAGCTTTCTTT.